The present TCR beta chain was sequenced within a study of blood T cell repertoires in COVID-19 (dated by TCRdb to between 2020 and 2021). Regarding the complete study: Samples covering the acute and convalescent phases of COVID-19 were provided by collaborators in the United States, Italy and Spain. The prospective study material was composed of cDNA or gDNA derived from T cells, B-cell-depleted T cells, or PBMCs. Deeply sampled blood TCRbeta repertoires from subjects exposed to, actively infected with, or recovered from COVID-19 were included in the dataset. The repertoires were made available in a free public database intended to serve as a resource for research on the immune response to SARS-CoV-2. The samples were drawn from the first 160 participants of the ongoing ImmuneRACE study and from 1,200 or so subjects provided by 6 global collaborators. The sample metadata nearly always contained a de-identified subject ID, COVID-19 status, age in years and sex. Where HLA class I and class II types were available, the types were taken from metadata supplied by the sample provider, not from assay-based typing. Broad study findings and their caveats: The amount of clinical and demographic metadata varied by source and participant and was provided uncurated.

CDR1 and CDR2, per the germline V gene, are MDHEN and SYDVKM. The CDR3 spans 14 residues, from the cysteine through the phenylalanine. Only CDR3 DNA is held: 42 bases, read in frame from base 1. From V the trimming removes 8 bases and from J it removes 1 base, while the gene matches leave 5 bases of the junction unaccounted for. About this clone: Its binding antigen is unknown. Within one base of it there is no much larger clone, and no base qualities were kept.

The immunoSEQ Assay, a bias-controlled multiplex PCR, was used to amplify TCRbeta CDR3 regions from genomic DNA. The authors' analysis ran thus. The number of nucleated cells in each sample was estimated by amplification of reference gene primers within the assay. Sequence reads were collapsed and filtered to measure the absolute abundance of every unique TCRbeta CDR3 rearrangement. Productive Simpson clonality was computed per sample as the square root of Simpson's diversity index over productive rearrangements. Held by TCRdb, this immuneACCESS table contains in-frame sequences only and omits some clones. Under half of the omission traces to an unresolved V gene where checked; the cause of the rest is unknown. From that table come the V and J calls and clone size; the DNA was used to work out D and trimming. For this sample the table gives 150,000 to 200,000 clones, of which about 90% were detected only once. The ten largest make up 5.5% to 8.5% of the sample.

In the prospective study, participants were roughly 18 to 100 years old, resided in around 25 geographic areas of the United States, and were enrolled through a virtual design. In the prospective study, cohorts were assigned on the basis of participant-reported clinical history obtained from a screening survey and a study questionnaire. Recovered participants in ImmuneRACE Cohort 3 were defined by two consecutive negative NP/OP PCR tests, clearance by a healthcare professional, or resolution of symptoms. Mobile phlebotomists in the prospective study collected whole blood, serum and a nasopharyngeal or oropharyngeal swab from every participant. Participants in the prospective study had the option to provide additional blood draws and questionnaires over a roughly two-month period. Blood samples from the prospective study were shipped frozen or at room temperature prior to DNA extraction.

The chain joins TRBV28 to TRBJ2-7, with TRBD2 matching 10 junction bases. The TCR comes from a woman aged 45 to 65 who had recovered from COVID-19. Sequencing was done on a sample of PBMCs or T cells enriched from blood (not recorded which). Here is the DNA: TGTGCCAGCGTTAAGCGGGGGGGTTCCTACGAGCAGTACTTC. It encodes CASVKRGGSYEQYF.